The 11 T cell receptor beta chains below come from one sample, sequenced in a study of blood T cell repertoires in COVID-19. Only in-frame clones appear in the TCRdb table, and some are missing; sequencing was by immunoSEQ multiplex PCR. The sample lists under 300,000 clones, roughly nine tenths occurring once. Source material: peripheral blood. All receptors derive from a woman in her forties who had recovered from COVID-19.

The CDR3 DNA is TGTGCCACCAGTCCACCGGGTAGCTCCTACAATGAGCAGTTCTTC. Amino acid sequence: CATSPPGSSYNEQFF. The chain links TRBV24-1 to TRBJ2-1; D uncertain. CDR3 size: 15 residues. Germline V CDR1 and CDR2: KGHDR, SFDVKD. Trimming removed 6 bases at V and 0 bases at J, with 11 bases between.

This chain uses TRBV10-1 with TRBJ2-1, with TRBD1 identical over 10 bases. Germline CDR1 WNHNN, CDR2 SYGVQD (reference sequence). The ends lost 4 bases at V and 8 bases at J; junction bases unmatched: 8. CDR3 size: 15 residues. The CDR3 sequence: CASSGTGGVFDEQFF. The CDR3 DNA reads TGCGCCAGCAGTGGGACAGGGGGAGTCTTTGATGAGCAGTTCTTC.

The chain has TRBV12-3 or TRBV12-4 and TRBJ1-1; possible D gene TRBD1, 6 bases. Trimming took off 10 bases at V and 6 bases at J, with 18 bases between the two ends. CDR3 length: 13 residues. This chain's CDR3 is CATTGPSMAEAFF. The CDR3 region has the DNA TGTGCCACCACAGGGCCCTCCATGGCTGAAGCTTTCTTT.

The rearrangement uses TRBV10-1 and TRBJ1-2; D remains ambiguous. Trimming removed 3 bases at V and 2 bases at J, with 7 bases between. This CDR3 is 13 amino acids long. CDR1 and CDR2 (germline): WNHNN, SYGVQD (reference sequence). CDR3 DNA sequence: TGCGCCAGCAGTGAATACCGGAACTATGGCTACACCTTC. Translation gives CASSEYRNYGYTF.

This clone occurred once. The chain combines TRBV10-3 with TRBJ1-2, with 7 nucleotides matching TRBD1. V was clipped by 8 bases and J by 8 bases; unmatched bases: 8. Germline CDR1 is ENHRY and CDR2 is SYGVKD. This CDR3 region has 12 residues. DNA for the CDR3: TGTGCCATCGGGCAGGGGGTGGAGGGCTACACCTTC. Protein product: CAIGQGVEGYTF.

The table lists this clone with a few counts. The DNA for the CDR3 is TGCGCCAGCAGCCTGGCGGCTAAGAGCGGGGCCTCCTACAATGAGCAGTTCTTC. This gives the protein CASSLAAKSGASYNEQFF. This chain links TRBV4-1 with TRBJ2-1; the match to TRBD2 covers 7 bases. From germline, CDR1 is MGHRA and CDR2 YSYEKL. The CDR3 length is 18 residues. Trimming removed 4 bases from V and 0 bases from J; junction bases left unmatched: 12.

The chain combines TRBV10-3 with TRBJ1-1, with 9 positions matching TRBD1. CDR1 is ENHRY, CDR2 SYGVKD, per germline. V was pared by 10 bases and J by 3 bases, with 9 bases of the junction left unmatched. The CDR3 contains 14 residues. CDR3 sequence: CATFARDRDTEAFF. The CDR3 coding sequence is TGTGCCACCTTTGCCAGGGACAGGGACACTGAAGCTTTCTTT.

The V call is TRBV11-2, the J call TRBJ2-7; the match to TRBD1 covers 7 bases. The V gene end was trimmed by 3 bases and the J gene end by 5 bases; junction bases not matched to a gene: 4. The CDR3 length is 13 residues. Germline V CDR1 and CDR2: SGHAT, FQNNGV. Here the CDR3 reads CASSFPDRNEQYF. CDR3 nucleotide sequence: TGTGCCAGCAGCTTCCCGGACAGGAACGAGCAGTACTTC.

This clone was seen once. V gene TRBV2 combines with J gene TRBJ1-4; D perhaps matches TRBD1 (5 bases). Germline lookup yields CDR1 SNHLY and CDR2 FYNNEI. V was cut by 3 bases and J by 4 bases, with 12 bases left in between. The CDR3 loop spans 15 amino acids. CDR3 bases: TGTGCCAGCAGTGACCGGGGGACCGGTAATGAAAAACTGTTTTTT. It is translated as CASSDRGTGNEKLFF.

The V call is TRBV5-6, the J call TRBJ1-1; 9 bases line up with TRBD1. With 2 bases clipped from V and 4 bases from J, the junction kept 6 bases outside the gene matches. The V gene's germline CDR1 is SGHDT and CDR2 YYEEEE. The CDR3 runs 15 residues. In nucleotides, the CDR3 is TGTGCCAGCAGCTTTCTGACAGGGGGGACCACTGAAGCTTTCTTT. Translation gives CASSFLTGGTTEAFF. Looking up the rest from reference TRBV5-6 and TRBJ1-1 gives the full variable domain: DAGVTQSPTHLIKTRGQQVTLRCSPKSGHDTVSWYQQALGQGPQFIFQYYEEEERQRGNFPDRFSGHQFPNYSSELNVNALLLGDSALYLCASSFLTGGTTEAFFGQGTRLTVV.

The chain uses TRBV15 and TRBJ2-6; D is uncertain. The V gene lost 0 bases and the J gene lost 12 bases, with 9 bases spanning the gap. CDR1 is LNHNV, CDR2 YYDKDF, per germline (reference sequence). The CDR3 covers 13 residues. The DNA for the CDR3 is TGTGCCACCAGCAGAGACAAAGCGAGCGTCCTGACTTTC. Protein sequence: CATSRDKASVLTF.